The 22 T cell receptor beta chains reported below all come from one sample, sequenced in a study of blood T cell repertoires in COVID-19. Produced via immunoSEQ multiplex PCR; TCRdb's table is partial and in-frame only. The sample lists approximately 150,000 clones, around 85% seen once, with about 5.7% in the top ten. The sequenced sample consisted of PBMCs or T cells enriched from blood (not recorded which). These receptor sequences come from a woman aged 40 to 50 with acute COVID-19.

The chain links TRBV18 to TRBJ2-1, with TRBD1 identical over 9 bases. V shed 3 bases and J 9 bases; nucleotides not matched to a gene: 9. The CDR3 contains 15 residues. The germline V gene has CDR1 KGHSH and CDR2 LQKENI. In nucleotides, the CDR3 is TGTGCCAGCTCACCCTGGACAGGGGCGGCGGGTGAGCAGTTCTTC. Translation gives CASSPWTGAAGEQFF.

The chain combines TRBV9 with TRBJ1-2; D is perhaps TRBD1 (6 bases). The CDR3 consists of 13 residues. Trimming cost V 1 base and J 7 bases, with 11 bases left between them. Germline V gene lookup returns CDR1 SGDLS and CDR2 YYNGEE. This CDR3 is CASSVSGEGGYTF. For the CDR3, the DNA is TGTGCCAGCAGCGTATCAGGGGAAGGTGGCTACACCTTC.

The rearrangement uses TRBV20-1 and TRBJ1-2; perhaps TRBD1 as D (6 bases). The length of the CDR3 is 11 residues. Trimming took 6 bases from V and 8 from J, leaving 13 bases between them. CDR1 is DFQATT and CDR2 is SNEGSKA in the germline V gene (reference sequence). In DNA, the CDR3 is TGCAGTGCAAACAGGGTTCGAGGCTACACCTTC. It is translated as CSANRVRGYTF.

This rearrangement joins TRBV7-6 to TRBJ1-1; D is possibly TRBD1 (6 bases). Between the trimmed V and J ends, which lost 5 bases and 1 base, there was a span of 11 bases. The germline gives CDR1 SGHVS, CDR2 FNYEAQ. This CDR3 is 14 amino acids long. CDR3 bases: TGTGCCAGCAGCCGTGGACAGAGGAACACTGAAGCTTTCTTT. Its protein product is CASSRGQRNTEAFF.

This clone was seen ten or more times. The V call is TRBV19, the J call TRBJ2-1, with 12 bases that match TRBD2. CDR3 length: 16 amino acids. Germline assignment: CDR1 LNHDA and CDR2 SQIVND (reference sequence). The V segment lost 4 bases and the J segment 10 bases; nucleotides outside the gene matches: 11. CDR3 in amino acids: CASSNPTSGRWGEQFF. The CDR3 DNA reads as TGTGCCAGTAGTAACCCCACTAGCGGGAGGTGGGGGGAGCAGTTCTTC.

The chain recombines TRBV11-2 with TRBJ2-5; 8 bases agree with TRBD2. Germline CDR1 is SGHAT and CDR2 is FQNNGV. This CDR3 region has 18 residues. V dropped 1 base and J dropped 5; count of bases not matched to a gene: 15. In DNA, the CDR3 is TGTGCCAGCAGCTTAGCATCGGGAGGGCCGAGGAGTCCGGAGACCCAGTACTTC. Translated: CASSLASGGPRSPETQYF.

This rearrangement joins TRBV7-2 to TRBJ2-1, with 15 bases aligning to TRBD2. V trimming: 2 bases; J trimming: 8 bases; junction bases outside the gene matches: 7. The CDR3 is 17 residues long. Germline V lookup: CDR1 SGHTA, CDR2 FQGNSA. The CDR3: CASSLSPGLAGGDEQFF. The DNA of the CDR3 is TGTGCCAGCAGCTTATCACCGGGACTAGCGGGAGGTGATGAGCAGTTCTTC.

The rearrangement links TRBV6-5 to TRBJ1-1, with 7 bases identical to TRBD1. Germline CDR1 and CDR2: MNHEY and SVGAGI. The CDR3 loop spans 15 amino acids. Unmatched junction bases numbered 13, after V lost 4 bases and J lost 8 bases. CDR3 residues: CASSSSGRQGTEAFF. The CDR3 coding sequence is TGTGCCAGCAGTTCCTCAGGACGACAGGGCACGGAAGCTTTCTTT.

This clone has only one observation. At one end, the junction sequence differs from germline, possibly due to a read error. V usage is TRBV5-1 and J usage is TRBJ2-1, with TRBD1 identical over 7 bases. The CDR3 covers 17 residues. Germline loops: CDR1 SGHRS, CDR2 YFSETQ. The CDR3 sequence is CASSLAVRGQNYDEQFF. CDR3 in DNA: TGCGCCAGCAGCTTGGCGGTTCGGGGACAGAACTACGATGAGCAGTTCTTC.

This chain connects TRBV30 to TRBJ1-1; no firm D call. Trimming removed 1 base from V and 0 bases from J, with 12 bases in between. The CDR3 has 15 amino acids. The germline gives CDR1 GTSNPN, CDR2 SVGIG (reference sequence). CDR3 loop: CAWSDSPVMNTEAFF. Written as DNA, the CDR3 is TGTGCCTGGAGTGACTCTCCGGTCATGAACACTGAAGCTTTCTTT.

This clone occurred a few times. The chain uses TRBV12-5 and TRBJ2-5, with TRBD2 identical over 12 bases. Trimming cost V 10 bases and J 2 bases; bases outside gene matches: 8. CDR3 length equals 15 residues. Germline values: CDR1 LGHNT, CDR2 FRNRAP. CDR3: CAISASGREQETQYF. The CDR3 DNA reads TGTGCTATATCGGCTAGCGGGAGGGAACAAGAGACCCAGTACTTC.

J is TRBJ1-6 and V is TRBV10-2; D might be TRBD1 (5 bases). CDR3 size: 15 residues. CDR1 and CDR2 from the germline V gene are WSHSY and SAAADI. The V end was cut by 7 bases, the J end by 0 bases, with 10 bases between. CDR3 region: CASMGQGSYNSPLHF. CDR3 nucleotides: TGCGCCAGCATGGGGCAGGGCTCCTATAATTCACCCCTCCACTTT.

This clone came up once. The chain has TRBV7-2 and TRBJ2-3; TRBD2 agrees at 11 bases. V was pared by 6 bases and J by 3 bases, with 8 bases of the junction left unmatched. The CDR3 has 16 amino acids. Germline CDR1 reads SGHTA; CDR2 reads FQGNSA. This chain's CDR3 is CASSSISGRGTDTQYF. In DNA, the CDR3 is TGTGCCAGCAGTTCTATTAGCGGGAGGGGAACAGATACGCAGTATTTT. Full variable domain (remainder filled in from reference TRBV7-2 and TRBJ2-3): GAGVSQSPSNKVTEKGKDVELRCDPISGHTALYWYRQSLGQGLEFLIYFQGNSAPDKSGLPSDRFSAERTGGSVSTLTIQRTQQEDSAVYLCASSSISGRGTDTQYFGPGTRLTVL.

The CDR3 region is CASSVALSGSGTDTQYF. Here the CDR3 DNA reads TGTGCCAGCAGCGTAGCCCTTAGCGGGAGTGGGACAGATACGCAGTATTTT. The chain employs TRBV9 and TRBJ2-3, with TRBD2 identical over 9 bases. V lost 0 bases, J lost 3 bases, and 8 bases stayed unmatched. Germline V lookup: CDR1 SGDLS, CDR2 YYNGEE. The CDR3 loop spans 17 amino acids.

The chain carries TRBV4-2 and TRBJ2-1, with TRBD2 matching over 7 bases. Germline V CDR1 and CDR2: LGHNA, YNFKEQ. The V segment lost 5 bases and the J segment 5 bases; nucleotides outside the gene matches: 15. The CDR3 extends over 17 amino acids. In nucleotides, the CDR3 is TGTGCCAGCAGCAAAGGTGGCGATGGACTAGGGAACAATGAGCAGTTCTTC. This codes for CASSKGGDGLGNNEQFF.

V is TRBV11-3 and J is TRBJ2-2, with D hard to call. The V end lost 4 bases, the J end lost 3 bases, and 9 bases lay between the germline ends. The CDR3 length is 14 residues. Germline V gene sequence: CDR1 SGHNT, CDR2 YENEEA. CDR3 sequence: CASSSPLDTGELFF. CDR3 nucleotides: TGTGCCAGCAGCTCCCCCCTTGACACCGGGGAGCTGTTTTTT.

The J gene is TRBJ2-3, the V gene TRBV28; a possible D gene is TRBD2 (6 bases). V was trimmed by 10 bases and J by 0 bases, leaving 14 bases between them. The length of the CDR3 is 14 residues. The germline CDR1 and CDR2 sequences are MDHEN and SYDVKM. DNA of the CDR3: TGTGCCATCCTCTCTGGGGGGAGCACAGATACGCAGTATTTT. Translation: CAILSGGSTDTQYF.

The chain couples TRBV7-9 to TRBJ1-1; D gene ambiguous. CDR1 and CDR2 from the germline V gene are SEHNR and FQNEAQ (reference sequence). There are 13 residues in the CDR3. V lost 5 bases and J 5 bases, leaving 12 bases between the germline ends. The CDR3 DNA follows: TGTGCCAGCAGCGAAACGCCAGATACTGAAGCTTTCTTT. Translated, it gives CASSETPDTEAFF.

The chain uses TRBV15 and TRBJ1-2, with 7 bases aligning to TRBD1. V dropped 3 bases and J dropped 8; count of bases not matched to a gene: 12. CDR3 length equals 15 residues. Per germline, CDR1 LNHNV and CDR2 YYDKDF (reference sequence). CDR3 DNA sequence: TGTGCCACCAGCAGGGGTACCGACAGGGCCCTCGGCTACACCTTC. Protein sequence: CATSRGTDRALGYTF.

The rearrangement links TRBV7-9 to TRBJ2-5; tentative D call: TRBD2 (5 bases). The CDR3 contains 16 residues. Germline assignment: CDR1 SEHNR and CDR2 FQNEAQ (reference sequence). Trimming took off 2 bases at V and 4 bases at J, with 17 bases between the two ends. The CDR3 loop reads CASSLLGGRGGETQYF. The CDR3 DNA reads as TGTGCCAGCAGCTTACTAGGAGGTCGAGGTGGAGAGACCCAGTACTTC.

Here the CDR3 DNA reads TGTGCCAGCAGTGACCCTGGAGGGAAAGAGACCCAGTACTTC. It yields the protein CASSDPGGKETQYF. V gene TRBV25-1 combines with J gene TRBJ2-5; D possibly corresponds to TRBD2 (6 bases). Germline CDR1 reads MGHDK; CDR2 reads SYGVNS. V lost 3 bases, J lost 3 bases, and 11 bases lay in between. The CDR3 covers 14 residues.

This chain connects TRBV7-8 to TRBJ2-7; 10 nucleotides agree with TRBD2. Germline trimming cut 1 base from V and 4 bases from J; bases unmatched to any gene: 10. Germline V gene sequence: CDR1 SGHVS, CDR2 FQNEAQ. The CDR3 is 17 amino acids. The CDR3 nucleotides read TGTGCCAGCAGCTTAGGGGGGGGCCTAGCGGGAGCATACGAGCAGTACTTC. It encodes CASSLGGGLAGAYEQYF.